This TCR beta chain was recorded in a study of T-cell reconstitution after alpha-beta-depleted transplantation in children. General study findings and limits: Recipient T cells and thymic progenitors that survived gave rise to the high TCRbeta diversity observed at day 60 in some patients. After transplant, at about two months, alpha-beta T cells were reportedly derived from several hundred expanded graft clones. One year after transplant, T-cell counts and diversity came mostly from newly produced T cells.

Judged by abundance, this clonotype is medium-sized. The antigen is undetermined. Germline V gene lookup returns CDR1 DFQATT and CDR2 SNEGSKA (reference sequence). Germline trimming cut 6 bases from V and 6 bases from J; bases unmatched to any gene: 12. This CDR3 has 15 residues. This sample's TCRbeta library carried unique molecular identifier barcodes. TCRdb redid the calling of the PCR reads with MiXCR, one entry per CDR3 protein. The sample consists of fewer than 7,000 distinct CDR3 sequences, roughly 14% of them appearing once. Source: PBMCs, taken before TCRalphabeta/CD19-depleted stem cell transplant. J is TRBJ2-3 and V is TRBV20-1; 10 bases are a match to TRBD2. The source is a boy aged 10-17 years with acute lymphoblastic leukemia, due to receive a stem cell transplant. This chain's CDR3 is CSAQVLAGVRDTQYF. The DNA for the CDR3 is TGCAGTGCCCAAGTCCTAGCGGGAGTTAGGGATACGCAGTATTTT.